These 10 T cell receptor beta chains were sequenced from one sample in a study of cytomegalovirus exposure and HLA in healthy donors. In the PCR, 60 Vbeta and 13 Jbeta primers were used. Using immunoSEQ multiplex PCR, the repertoire was profiled, and TCRdb retains in-frame clones only, with some absent. Here the sample spans about 140,000 clones, less than 80% being singletons. Sequenced sample: PBMCs. These receptors originate from a man aged 50 or older in good health and CMV-seropositive.

The chain employs TRBV10-2 and TRBJ1-2; no firm D call. The CDR3 extends over 12 amino acids. In germline, CDR1 is WSHSY, CDR2 SAAADI. Trimming removed 3 bases at V and 2 bases at J, with 4 bases between. In nucleotides, the CDR3 is TGCGCCAGCAGTGACGGGAACTATGGCTACACCTTC. Translated, it gives CASSDGNYGYTF.

The genes are TRBV7-9 and TRBJ1-2; TRBD1 matches 7 bases. Unmatched junction bases numbered 4, after V lost 4 bases and J lost 2 bases. Germline lookup yields CDR1 SEHNR and CDR2 FQNEAQ (reference sequence). The CDR3 is 14 amino acids. The CDR3 here is CASSYGTENYGYTF. CDR3 nucleotide sequence: TGTGCCAGCAGCTATGGGACAGAGAACTATGGCTACACCTTC.

The chain carries TRBV7-9 and TRBJ1-5; D is undetermined. The CDR3 is 12 residues long. V lost 5 bases and J 4 bases, leaving 6 bases between the germline ends. The germline gives CDR1 SEHNR, CDR2 FQNEAQ (reference sequence). The CDR3 DNA is TGTGCCAGCAGCCCTTTAAATCAGCCCCAGCATTTT. Translation: CASSPLNQPQHF.

The chain couples TRBV7-2 to TRBJ2-3; D remains unclear. Germline V gene sequence: CDR1 SGHTA, CDR2 FQGNSA. Trimming left V 5 bases short and J 9 bases short, with 12 bases between. The CDR3 is 12 amino acids. The CDR3 nucleotides are TGTGCCAGCAGCCCCGAGCCGTGGACGCAGTATTTT. This sequence encodes CASSPEPWTQYF.

V is TRBV5-1 and J is TRBJ2-1, with no clear D. Looked up from germline, CDR1 is SGHRS and CDR2 is YFSETQ. Trimming removed 1 base at V and 2 bases at J, with 4 bases between. CDR3 length equals 13 residues. In DNA form, the CDR3 reads TGCGCCAGCAGCTTGAAGCCCTACAATGAGCAGTTCTTC. This codes for CASSLKPYNEQFF.

V usage is TRBV5-1 and J usage is TRBJ2-7, with 9 bases matching TRBD1. V lost 4 bases and J lost 7; bases outside the gene matches: 12. Germline V CDR1 and CDR2: SGHRS, YFSETQ. This CDR3 contains 15 residues. Written as DNA, the CDR3 is TGCGCCAGCAGCCCCCGGGACAGGGCTCCGGGGGAGCAGTACTTC. Its translation is CASSPRDRAPGEQYF.

This clone was counted a single time. The CDR3 here is CASSQEAGGAGGHHEQFF. In nucleotides, the CDR3 is TGTGCCAGCAGCCAAGAGGCTGGAGGGGCGGGGGGGCACCATGAGCAGTTCTTC. The V call is TRBV4-2, the J call TRBJ2-1; 9 nucleotides match TRBD2. Germline-derived CDR1 and CDR2 are LGHNA and YNFKEQ. This CDR3 has 18 amino acids. After removal of 0 bases from V and 8 bases from J, the junction contained 14 bases not matched to a gene.

This clone was detected a few times. The chain employs TRBV6-5 and TRBJ2-5; TRBD2 might be the D (5 bases). The germline V gene encodes CDR1 MNHEY and CDR2 SVGAGI. The CDR3 runs 13 residues. Trimming took off 7 bases at V and 5 bases at J, with 14 bases between the two ends. CDR3 amino acids: CASTRGPGETQYF. The CDR3 DNA reads TGTGCCAGCACCCGGGGTCCTGGGGAGACCCAGTACTTC.

The rearrangement uses TRBV6-5 and TRBJ1-1; 9 bases agree with TRBD1. The CDR3 has 15 residues. V dropped 8 bases and J dropped 0; count of bases not matched to a gene: 7. Germline CDR1 and CDR2: MNHEY and SVGAGI. The CDR3 sequence is CASEGQGLMNTEAFF. The DNA of the CDR3 is TGTGCCAGCGAGGGACAGGGTCTCATGAACACTGAAGCTTTCTTT.

J is TRBJ1-3 and V is TRBV19; no clear D gene. Trimming left V 5 bases short and J 1 base short, with 9 bases between. The CDR3 is 14 residues long. Germline loops: CDR1 LNHDA, CDR2 SQIVND (reference sequence). The CDR3 loop is CASSPPPSGNTIYF. In DNA form, the CDR3 reads TGTGCCAGTAGTCCCCCCCCATCTGGAAACACCATATATTTT.